This entry describes one T cell receptor beta chain. This record comes from a study of shared clonotypes between healthy human individuals. Assay used: immunoSEQ multiplex PCR; TCRdb lists only in-frame clones, some missing. Of roughly 500,000 clones in the sample, 96% were seen once. In germline, CDR1 is MNHNY, CDR2 SVGAGI (reference sequence). The CDR3 consists of 14 residues. V gave up 6 bases and J gave up 4 bases, with 15 bases separating them. This receptor was identified in a woman in her twenties or thirties in good health. The sequencing sample was made of naive CD4+ T cells sorted from blood. This sample's subset: CD45RA+ positively selected. This sequence joins TRBV6-6 and TRBJ1-2, with D unresolved. The CDR3 nucleotides are TGTGCCAGCAGAACCTCTGGACTCTTCTATGGCTACACCTTC. Encoded protein: CASRTSGLFYGYTF.